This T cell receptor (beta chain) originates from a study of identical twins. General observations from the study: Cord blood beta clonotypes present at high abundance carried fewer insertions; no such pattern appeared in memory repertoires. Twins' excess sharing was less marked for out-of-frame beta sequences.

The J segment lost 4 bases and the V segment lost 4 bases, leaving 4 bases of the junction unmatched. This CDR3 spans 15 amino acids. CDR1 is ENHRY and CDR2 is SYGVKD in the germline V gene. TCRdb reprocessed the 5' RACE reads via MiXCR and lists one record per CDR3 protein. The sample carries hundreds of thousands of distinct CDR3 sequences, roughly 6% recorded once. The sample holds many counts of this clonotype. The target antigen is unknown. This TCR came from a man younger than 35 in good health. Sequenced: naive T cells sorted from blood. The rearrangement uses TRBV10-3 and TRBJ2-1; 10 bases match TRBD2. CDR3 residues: CAISGTSGTYNEQFF. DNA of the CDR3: TGTGCCATCAGTGGGACTAGCGGCACATACAATGAGCAGTTCTTC.